Listed below are T cell receptor beta chains from one sample, sequenced in a study of cytomegalovirus exposure and HLA in healthy donors. The table came from immunoSEQ multiplex PCR; TCRdb's copy has only in-frame clones and leaves some out. Of approximately 100,000 clones detected, about 80% appear once; the ten largest clones hold about 1.7%. Material for sequencing was PBMCs. Every receptor here comes from a middle-aged woman in good health and CMV-seronegative. Each CDR3 is given without its conserved first and last residue. The D gene is left open where the match is weak. Not all rows give a size; the values are once, few, many and, for expanded clones, a class.

v_gene	j_gene	d_gene	abundance	CDR3aa
TRBV14	TRBJ2-7	.	.	ASSPGNWLLEQY
TRBV7-2	TRBJ2-5	.	once	ASSTGMKETQY
TRBV27	TRBJ2-7	TRBD1	.	ASSRTGGVYEQY
TRBV6-1	TRBJ2-5	.	.	ASSDRGGGETQY
TRBV5-5	TRBJ1-2	.	.	ASSFELKVYT
TRBV5-8	TRBJ1-5	.	.	ASRPNRWRGDSNQPQH
TRBV9	TRBJ2-7	.	few	ASSVAGSTYEQY
TRBV5-1	TRBJ2-7	.	.	ASSLGRGGIAYEQY
TRBV10-3	TRBJ1-1	TRBD1	.	AISESGGTGVGMNTEAF
TRBV5-1	TRBJ2-1	TRBD2	.	ASSLGSGNSEQF
TRBV14	TRBJ1-1	.	.	ASSQVAAGTEAF
TRBV4-1	TRBJ1-1	TRBD1	.	ASSQEDREDTEAF
TRBV28	TRBJ2-2	TRBD2	.	ASRLGGLAGTGELF
TRBV21-1	TRBJ1-2	.	.	ASSRQVKGDT
TRBV7-9	TRBJ2-7	.	.	ASSPREEQY
TRBV28	TRBJ1-1	TRBD1	.	ASSPTSRTGEMNTEAF
TRBV14	TRBJ1-2	.	once	ASSQDLVGRGYYGYT